One sample yielded the 18 T cell receptor beta chains listed below, sequenced in a study of T cells in Graves' hyperthyroidism and ophthalmopathy. TCR beta CDR3 region amplification was performed from RNA transcripts. First-round RT-PCR targeting the TCR CDR3 was performed with the HTBI primer set. TCRdb fed the multiplex PCR reads into MiXCR, producing one record per CDR3 protein. The data show around 580,000 distinct CDR3 sequences, 46% seen once. Sequencing input: peripheral blood or thyroid tissue (not recorded which). The receptors here all came from a woman aged 18 to 35 with Graves' hyperthyroidism.

This clonotype has a count of ten or more. The V gene is TRBV6-6, the J gene TRBJ1-5; the match to TRBD1 covers 9 bases. In germline, CDR1 is MNHNY, CDR2 SVGAGI (reference sequence). The CDR3 consists of 16 residues. With V trimmed by 5 bases and J by 5 bases, 10 bases remained unmatched. Written as DNA, the CDR3 is TGTGCCAGCAGTCCGACTTGGGGACAGGGCTATCAGCCCCAGCATTTT. This sequence encodes CASSPTWGQGYQPQHF.

The chain couples TRBV29-1 to TRBJ2-7, with TRBD2 identical over 10 bases. Germline V CDR1 and CDR2: SQVTM, ANQGSEA. There are 13 residues in the CDR3. J lost 6 bases, V lost 6 bases, and 8 bases had no gene match. DNA of the CDR3: TGCAGCGTCGGGGCTAGCGGGAGTGGCGAGCAGTACTTC. As protein: CSVGASGSGEQYF.

At least ten counts were recorded for this clonotype. The chain recombines TRBV4-2 with TRBJ1-2, with a possible D match to TRBD1 (6 bases). Deletions cut 0 bases from V and 3 bases from J, with 17 bases between. Germline CDR1 LGHNA, CDR2 YNFKEQ. The CDR3 is made up of 17 amino acids. The CDR3 nucleotides are TGTGCCAGCAGCCAAGATCTCCCAGCAGGGGTAGACTATGGCTACACCTTC. Amino acids: CASSQDLPAGVDYGYTF.

This clonotype occurred once. Germline is not matched at one junction end, which may reflect a read error. This chain joins TRBV10-3 and TRBJ2-5; TRBD2 agrees at 11 bases. This CDR3 is built from 16 residues. The germline gives CDR1 ENHRY, CDR2 SYGVKD. The CDR3 bases are TGTGCCATCAGTGAGTCTAGCGGGAGGGCCCAAAAGACCCAGTACTTC. The encoded protein is CAISESSGRAQKTQYF.

This clonotype was observed at least ten times. J is TRBJ2-7 and V is TRBV3-1; D gene ambiguous. The CDR3 spans 14 residues. CDR1 and CDR2 from the germline V gene are LGHDT and YNNKEL (reference sequence). The ends were cut back, 4 bases at V and 0 bases at J, with 10 bases in the middle. The chain's CDR3 is CASSPAAYSYEQYF. The CDR3 DNA follows: TGTGCCAGCAGCCCCGCGGCGTACTCCTACGAGCAGTACTTC.

This clonotype has just a few counts. The V and J genes are TRBV27 and TRBJ2-5; maybe TRBD1 (5 bases). V lost 5 bases and J lost 5, with 15 bases in between. Germline lookup yields CDR1 MNHEY and CDR2 SMNVEV (reference sequence). The CDR3 has 14 amino acids. CDR3 DNA sequence: TGTGCCAGCAGTATACCTGGGGCCGAGGAGACCCAGTACTTC. This codes for CASSIPGAEETQYF.

This clonotype was observed many times. J is TRBJ2-5 and V is TRBV20-1; 9 bases align to TRBD1. The V and J ends lost 5 bases and 11 bases, in that order; junction bases with no gene match: 3. The germline V gene encodes CDR1 DFQATT and CDR2 SNEGSKA (reference sequence). This CDR3 region has 10 residues. CDR3 region: CSAGDRVQYF. CDR3 DNA: TGCAGTGCTGGGGACAGGGTACAGTACTTC.

A word on this clonotype: No conserved phenylalanine or tryptophan ends this CDR3, so it is likely a read error. V usage is TRBV7-9 and J usage is TRBJ1-2; unclear D gene. The CDR3 is 14 residues long. The V end lost 2 bases, the J end lost 3 bases, and 10 bases lay between the germline ends. The germline V gene encodes CDR1 SEHNR and CDR2 FQNEAQ (reference sequence). CDR3 DNA: TGTGCCAGCAGCTTAAACGGGTGGGACTATGGCTACACCCTC. Translation gives CASSLNGWDYGYTL.

The chain couples TRBV29-1 to TRBJ2-5; 8 bases match TRBD2. V trimming: 4 bases; J trimming: 0 bases; junction bases outside the gene matches: 4. This CDR3 spans 14 amino acids. The V gene's germline CDR1 is SQVTM and CDR2 ANQGSEA. CDR3 in DNA: TGCAGCGTTGCGGGAGGGAGGTACCAAGAGACCCAGTACTTC. Protein: CSVAGGRYQETQYF.

In this sample, this clonotype turned up many times. The genes are TRBV9 and TRBJ2-6, with TRBD2 identical over 10 bases. Germline assignment: CDR1 SGDLS and CDR2 YYNGEE. The CDR3 consists of 19 residues. V dropped 0 bases and J dropped 0; count of bases not matched to a gene: 6. The CDR3 loop is CASSVAVAGGNSGANVLTF. The CDR3 region has the DNA TGTGCCAGCAGCGTAGCCGTAGCGGGAGGAAACTCTGGGGCCAACGTCCTGACTTTC.

This clonotype has a count of ten or more. The rearrangement links TRBV7-2 to TRBJ2-7, with TRBD2 matching over 9 bases. Germline V gene sequence: CDR1 SGHTA, CDR2 FQGNSA. The CDR3 contains 16 residues. With V trimmed by 2 bases and J by 4 bases, 9 bases remained unmatched. In DNA, the CDR3 is TGTGCCAGCAGCTTAAGTGGCGCGGGAGGGGTTTACGAGCAGTACTTC. Amino acids: CASSLSGAGGVYEQYF. The variable domain in full, with the rest retrieved from reference TRBV7-2 and TRBJ2-7, is GAGVSQSPSNKVTEKGKDVELRCDPISGHTALYWYRQSLGQGLEFLIYFQGNSAPDKSGLPSDRFSAERTGGSVSTLTIQRTQQEDSAVYLCASSLSGAGGVYEQYFGPGTRLTVT.

V gene TRBV24-1 combines with J gene TRBJ2-1, with D perhaps TRBD2 (6 bases). V was clipped by 9 bases and J by 2 bases, with 13 bases between them. CDR1 and CDR2 from the germline V gene are KGHDR and SFDVKD. This CDR3 comprises 14 residues. CDR3 coding DNA: TGTGCCACCGGGGGGAAGGGACCCTACAATGAGCAGTTCTTC. Its protein product is CATGGKGPYNEQFF.

This clonotype has more than one count but fewer than ten. The chain links TRBV25-1 to TRBJ2-1; D is possibly TRBD1 (5 bases). V gave up 2 bases and J gave up 6 bases, with 20 bases separating them. CDR1 is MGHDK, CDR2 SYGVNS, per germline. This CDR3 has 17 amino acids. DNA of the CDR3: TGTGCCAGCAGTGAAAGGTTAGCTCAGGGTTCGGTCAATGAGCAGTTCTTC. It translates to CASSERLAQGSVNEQFF.

V gene TRBV10-1 combines with J gene TRBJ2-7; the match to TRBD2 covers 7 bases. Germline assignment: CDR1 WNHNN and CDR2 SYGVQD (reference sequence). Trimming removed 4 bases from V and 7 bases from J; junction bases left unmatched: 16. The CDR3 loop spans 16 amino acids. The CDR3 DNA reads TGCGCCAGCAGTGTCGGGAGCGGGGTTACTTACAATGAGCAGTACTTC. It is translated as CASSVGSGVTYNEQYF.

The chain joins TRBV6-1 to TRBJ2-5, with 10 positions matching TRBD1. V dropped 6 bases and J dropped 9; count of bases not matched to a gene: 4. The CDR3 totals 12 residues. From germline, CDR1 is MNHNS and CDR2 SASEGT. The CDR3 here is CASRKDRGAQYF. DNA for the CDR3: TGTGCCAGCAGAAAGGACAGGGGGGCCCAGTACTTC.

The count of this clonotype is one. CDR3 region: CASSLVGRDEQTQYF. DNA of the CDR3: TGTGCCAGCAGCTTAGTCGGGCGGGATGAGCAGACCCAGTACTTC. The chain couples TRBV7-9 to TRBJ2-5; maybe TRBD2 (6 bases). The CDR3 consists of 15 residues. V was trimmed by 1 base and J by 6 bases, leaving 15 bases between them. CDR1 and CDR2 (germline): SEHNR, FQNEAQ (reference sequence).

With respect to this clonotype: With a much larger clone just one base away, this may be a read error. This sequence joins TRBV7-9 and TRBJ1-4; D ambiguous. CDR3 length: 16 residues. Per germline, CDR1 SEHNR and CDR2 FQNEAQ (reference sequence). CDR3 sequence reads: CASGLASWPGHEKLFF. CDR3 nucleotides: TGTGCCAGCGGCTTAGCTAGTTGGCCTGGACATGAAAAACTGTTTTTT.

This clonotype appeared many times. CDR3 sequence: CASSPPQGPTEAFF. CDR3 coding DNA: TGTGCCAGTAGTCCCCCACAGGGGCCCACTGAAGCTTTCTTT. The chain uses TRBV19 and TRBJ1-1; 7 nucleotides match TRBD1. Germline assignment: CDR1 LNHDA and CDR2 SQIVND (reference sequence). V dropped 5 bases and J dropped 4; count of bases not matched to a gene: 7. The CDR3 length is 14 residues.